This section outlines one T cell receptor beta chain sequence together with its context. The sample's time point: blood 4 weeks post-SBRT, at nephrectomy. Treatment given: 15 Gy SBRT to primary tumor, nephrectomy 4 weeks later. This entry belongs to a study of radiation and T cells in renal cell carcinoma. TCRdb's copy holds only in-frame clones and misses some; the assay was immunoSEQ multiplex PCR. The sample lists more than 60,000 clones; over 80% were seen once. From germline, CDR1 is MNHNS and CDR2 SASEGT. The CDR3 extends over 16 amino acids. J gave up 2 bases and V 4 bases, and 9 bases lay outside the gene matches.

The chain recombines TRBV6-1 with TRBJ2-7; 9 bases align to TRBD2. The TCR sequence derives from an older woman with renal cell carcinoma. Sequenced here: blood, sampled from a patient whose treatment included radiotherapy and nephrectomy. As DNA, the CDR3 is TGTGCCAGCAGTGTGTTGGGGCTAGCGGGACCCTACGAGCAGTACTTC. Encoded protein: CASSVLGLAGPYEQYF.